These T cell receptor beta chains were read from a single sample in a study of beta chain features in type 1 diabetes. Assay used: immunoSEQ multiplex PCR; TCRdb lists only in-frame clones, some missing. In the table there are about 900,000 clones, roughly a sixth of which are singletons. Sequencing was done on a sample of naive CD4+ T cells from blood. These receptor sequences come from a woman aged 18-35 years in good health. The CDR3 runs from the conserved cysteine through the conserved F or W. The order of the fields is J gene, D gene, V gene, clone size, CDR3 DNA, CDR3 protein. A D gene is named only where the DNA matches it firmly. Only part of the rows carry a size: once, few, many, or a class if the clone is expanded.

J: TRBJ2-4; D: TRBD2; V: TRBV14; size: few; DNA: TGTGCCAGCAGCCAACTTGTGGGAGGGCCTAATGGCAAAAACATTCAGTACTTC; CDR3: CASSQLVGGPNGKNIQYF
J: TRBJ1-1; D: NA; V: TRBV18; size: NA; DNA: TGTGCCAGCTCTCGTCAGGGAGGCACTGAAGCTTTCTTT; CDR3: CASSRQGGTEAFF
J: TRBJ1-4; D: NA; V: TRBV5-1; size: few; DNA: TGCGCCAGCAGCTTGTCGGGCGAAAAACTGTTTTTT; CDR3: CASSLSGEKLFF
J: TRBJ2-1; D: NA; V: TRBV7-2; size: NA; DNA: TGTGCCAGCAGCTCCAGCGACTGGTATTCCCTCTACAATGAGCAGTTCTTC; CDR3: CASSSSDWYSLYNEQFF
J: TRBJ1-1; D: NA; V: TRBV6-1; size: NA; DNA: TGTGCCAGCAGTGACCTAGGGGTAAACACTGAAGCTTTCTTT; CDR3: CASSDLGVNTEAFF
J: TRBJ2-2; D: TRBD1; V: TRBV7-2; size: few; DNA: TGTGCCAGCAGCTTCCGTCGGGACAGGGGAGCCGGGGAGCTGTTTTTT; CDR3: CASSFRRDRGAGELFF
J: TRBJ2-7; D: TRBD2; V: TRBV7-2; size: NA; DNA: TGTGCCAGCAGCTTAGTCGCGGGAGAGGGGTACGAGCAGTACTTC; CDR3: CASSLVAGEGYEQYF
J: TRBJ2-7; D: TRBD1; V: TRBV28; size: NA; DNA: TGTGCCAGCAAAGCTCTGACAGGGTTTTTCTACGAGCAGTACTTC; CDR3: CASKALTGFFYEQYF
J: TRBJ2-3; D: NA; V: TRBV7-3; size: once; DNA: TGTGCCAGCAGCCCCGGTCATACAGATACGCAGTATTTT; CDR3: CASSPGHTDTQYF
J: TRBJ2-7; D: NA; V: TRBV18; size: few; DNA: TGTGCCAGCTCCCCCGGGACATTCTCCTACGAGCAGTACTTC; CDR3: CASSPGTFSYEQYF
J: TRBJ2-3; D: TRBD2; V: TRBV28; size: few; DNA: TGTGCCAGCAGCGATGTCGCGTTCAGGACTAGCGGGAGGGATACGCAGTATTTT; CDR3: CASSDVAFRTSGRDTQYF
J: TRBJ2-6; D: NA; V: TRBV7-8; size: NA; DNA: TGTGCCAGCAGCTTATTGCCAGGCCGCTCTGGGGCCAACGTCCTGACTTTC; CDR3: CASSLLPGRSGANVLTF
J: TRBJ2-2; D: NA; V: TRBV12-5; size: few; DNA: TGTGCTAGTGGTTTGGTAGGGGCGGAGAGCGTCCGGGAGCTGTTTTTT; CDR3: CASGLVGAESVRELFF